This TCR beta chain was recorded in a study of technical replicates of blood from several donors. Sequenced by immunoSEQ multiplex PCR; TCRdb stores in-frame clones only, minus some. The sample yields approximately 89,000 clones, around 94% seen once. This CDR3 has 14 amino acids. Trimming removed 5 bases from V and 6 bases from J, with 14 bases in between. Germline loops: CDR1 SGHNT, CDR2 YYREEE (reference sequence). The V gene is TRBV5-4, the J gene TRBJ1-4; weak D call: TRBD1 (6 bases). This TCR was sampled from a human donor in good health. What was sequenced was T cells isolated from PBMCs. The CDR3 coding sequence is TGTGCCAGCAGTCAGGACAGCCGATATGAAAAACTGTTTTTT. Its protein product is CASSQDSRYEKLFF. The complete variable domain, with remaining parts taken from reference TRBV5-4 and TRBJ1-4, reads ETGVTQSPTHLIKTRGQQVTLRCSSQSGHNTVSWYQQALGQGPQFIFQYYREEENGRGNFPPRFSGLQFPNYSSELNVNALELDDSALYLCASSQDSRYEKLFFGSGTQLSVL.